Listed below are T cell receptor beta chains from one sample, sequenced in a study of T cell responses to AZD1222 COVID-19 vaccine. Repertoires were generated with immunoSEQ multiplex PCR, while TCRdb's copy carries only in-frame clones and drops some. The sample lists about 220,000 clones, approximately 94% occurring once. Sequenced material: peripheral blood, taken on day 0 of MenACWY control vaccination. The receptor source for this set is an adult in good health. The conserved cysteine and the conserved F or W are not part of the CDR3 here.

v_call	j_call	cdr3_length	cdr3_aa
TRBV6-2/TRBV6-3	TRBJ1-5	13	ASSPDRERNQPQH
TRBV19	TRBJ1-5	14	ASSIVGTASVQPQH
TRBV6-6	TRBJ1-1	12	ASSHTGGSTEAF
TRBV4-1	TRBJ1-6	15	ASSQIDLFTNNSPLH
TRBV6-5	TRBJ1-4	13	ASSYGGAVYEKLF
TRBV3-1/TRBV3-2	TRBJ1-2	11	ASSQRGAYGYT
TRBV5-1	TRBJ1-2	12	ASSLGGQSYGYT
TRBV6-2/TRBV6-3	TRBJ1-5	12	ASSYSSKNQPQH
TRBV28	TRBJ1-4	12	ASSLWAGGEKLF
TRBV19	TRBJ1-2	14	ASSVPRGGLLSGYT
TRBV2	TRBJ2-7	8	ASSSYEQY
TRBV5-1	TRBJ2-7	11	ASSYDTFGEQY
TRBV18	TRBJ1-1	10	ASSRGSAEAF
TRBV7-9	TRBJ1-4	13	ATGDRAASGEKLF
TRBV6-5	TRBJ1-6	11	ASRTGTGAPLH
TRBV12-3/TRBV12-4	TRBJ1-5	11	ASSDRVNQPQH
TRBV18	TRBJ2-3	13	ASFKDRAVTDTQY
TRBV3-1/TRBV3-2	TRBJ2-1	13	ASSPRLTHPNEQF
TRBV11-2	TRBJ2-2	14	ASSSRTGSNTGELF
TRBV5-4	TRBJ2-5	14	ASSYRLAGGIETQY
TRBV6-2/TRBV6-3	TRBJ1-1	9	ASSYHVEAF
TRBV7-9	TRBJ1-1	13	ASSLVLSPAHEAF
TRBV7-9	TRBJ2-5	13	ASSSTGFREETQY